This is a list of T cell receptor beta chains from one sample in a study of blood T cells in healthy people across ages. MiXCR was run by TCRdb on the 5' RACE reads, yielding one entry per CDR3 protein. This sample carries about 940,000 distinct CDR3 sequences, 45% to 50% of them seen once, and the ten largest clones take roughly 12%. The material sequenced was blood. All receptors come from a man aged 25-40 years in good health. Each CDR3 is given with its conserved first and last residue. A D gene is named only where the DNA matches it firmly. Rows give clone size only sometimes, using once, few, many, or a class for an expanded clone.

clone_size: few; v_call: TRBV20-1; j_call: TRBJ2-1; cdr3_length: 17; d_call: .; cdr3_aa: CSARVVFELDTYNEQFF; cdr3_nt: TGCAGTGCTAGAGTGGTGTTTGAACTCGATACTTACAATGAGCAGTTCTTC
clone_size: .; v_call: TRBV11-2; j_call: TRBJ2-5; cdr3_length: 15; d_call: TRBD2; cdr3_aa: CASSFDAGGRYEQYF; cdr3_nt: TGTGCCAGCAGCTTTGACGCGGGGGGACGCTATGAGCAGTACTTC
clone_size: .; v_call: TRBV7-2; j_call: TRBJ2-4; cdr3_length: 14; d_call: .; cdr3_aa: CASSLVEGQNIQYF; cdr3_nt: TGTGCCAGCAGCTTAGTCGAAGGGCAAAACATTCAGTACTTC
clone_size: .; v_call: TRBV29-1; j_call: TRBJ1-1; cdr3_length: 14; d_call: TRBD1; cdr3_aa: CSVLGQNMNTEAFF; cdr3_nt: TGCAGCGTCCTGGGACAGAACATGAACACTGAAGCTTTCTTT
clone_size: few; v_call: TRBV3-1; j_call: TRBJ1-1; cdr3_length: 13; d_call: TRBD1; cdr3_aa: CASSQGGQGEAFF; cdr3_nt: TGTGCCAGCAGCCAGGGGGGACAGGGTGAAGCTTTCTTT
clone_size: .; v_call: TRBV12-3/TRBV12-4; j_call: TRBJ2-3; cdr3_length: 13; d_call: TRBD2; cdr3_aa: CAITAGVGDTQYF; cdr3_nt: TGTGCTATTACAGCGGGGGTTGGGGATACGCAGTATTTT
clone_size: few; v_call: TRBV20-1; j_call: TRBJ1-5; cdr3_length: 14; d_call: TRBD1; cdr3_aa: CSATQGGSNQPQHF; cdr3_nt: TGCAGTGCTACCCAGGGGGGCAGCAATCAGCCCCAGCATTTT
clone_size: .; v_call: TRBV6-5; j_call: TRBJ2-7; cdr3_length: 15; d_call: TRBD1; cdr3_aa: CASSLSTGVSYEQYF; cdr3_nt: TGTGCCAGCAGCCTTTCGACAGGGGTCTCCTACGAGCAGTACTTC
clone_size: .; v_call: TRBV4-1; j_call: TRBJ1-2; cdr3_length: 18; d_call: TRBD1; cdr3_aa: CASSQAGTGDSFGYGYTF; cdr3_nt: TGCGCCAGCAGCCAAGCCGGGACAGGGGACTCCTTCGGCTATGGCTACACCTTC
clone_size: few; v_call: TRBV11-2; j_call: TRBJ2-3; cdr3_length: 15; d_call: TRBD2; cdr3_aa: CASSLERGGPDTQYF; cdr3_nt: TGTGCCAGCAGCTTGGAGCGGGGGGGCCCGGATACGCAGTATTTT
clone_size: .; v_call: TRBV7-7; j_call: TRBJ2-3; cdr3_length: 13; d_call: .; cdr3_aa: CSSGTGTTDTQYF; cdr3_nt: TGTTCTAGTGGCACAGGCACCACAGATACGCAGTATTTT
clone_size: .; v_call: TRBV6-1; j_call: TRBJ2-7; cdr3_length: 14; d_call: .; cdr3_aa: CASRGLQVPYEQYF; cdr3_nt: TGTGCCAGCAGAGGGCTACAGGTTCCCTACGAGCAGTACTTC
clone_size: .; v_call: TRBV3-1; j_call: TRBJ1-4; cdr3_length: 16; d_call: TRBD1; cdr3_aa: CASSQDSTGRGEKLFF; cdr3_nt: TGTGCCAGCAGCCAAGATTCGACAGGGAGGGGTGAAAAACTGTTTTTT
clone_size: .; v_call: TRBV3-1; j_call: TRBJ2-3; cdr3_length: 19; d_call: TRBD2; cdr3_aa: CASSQVSSGGLAGTDTQYF; cdr3_nt: TGTGCCAGCAGCCAAGTTTCTAGCGGGGGGCTAGCCGGCACAGATACGCAGTATTTT